This T cell receptor beta chain was captured in a study of CD8 T cells in Susac syndrome. The authors carried out high-throughput sequencing of TCR beta. They applied it to CD8+ and CD4+ T cells obtained from blood. TEMRA cells were FACS-enriched, with CD8+ and CD4+ T cells isolated negatively. After extraction with the RNeasy kit, 0.5 to 1 ug of the RNA was reverse transcribed using random hexamers. Each CDR3 protein gets one entry after TCRdb re-called the immunoSEQ multiplex PCR reads with MiXCR. The table has 250,000 or so distinct CDR3 sequences, just over 90% seen once; the top ten hold roughly 0.072%. Sequenced: CD4+ T cells from PBMCs. The source is a human donor with multiple sclerosis.

CDR3 sequence reads: CATSDNGRRADTQYF. In DNA, the CDR3 is TGTGCCACCAGTGATAATGGACGGCGGGCAGATACGCAGTATTTT. This chain links TRBV24-1 with TRBJ2-3, with D perhaps matching TRBD2 (5 bases). V was clipped by 3 bases and J by 4 bases, with 13 bases between them. This CDR3 region has 15 residues. CDR1 and CDR2 from the germline V gene are KGHDR and SFDVKD.